A single T cell receptor beta chain is shown here with its context. TCRdb keeps only in-frame clones here, not all; method: immunoSEQ multiplex PCR. The sample includes about 99,000 clones, about 95% seen only once; the top ten take around 0.21%. Trimming removed 4 bases from V and 6 bases from J; junction bases left unmatched: 10. The CDR3 contains 17 residues. Germline V CDR1 and CDR2: SGHAT, FQNNGV. These data come from a study of technical replicates of blood from several donors. The specimen sequenced was T cells isolated from PBMCs. This sequence originates from a human donor in good health. The chain has TRBV11-2 and TRBJ2-1; 12 nucleotides line up with TRBD2. CDR3 sequence reads: CASSSRLGLAGTNEQFF. The CDR3 region has the DNA TGTGCCAGCAGCTCCAGACTTGGACTAGCGGGAACCAATGAGCAGTTCTTC. Looking up the rest from reference TRBV11-2 and TRBJ2-1 gives the full variable domain: EAGVAQSPRYKIIEKRQSVAFWCNPISGHATLYWYQQILGQGPKLLIQFQNNGVVDDSQLPKDRFSAERLKGVDSTLKIQPAKLEDSAVYLCASSSRLGLAGTNEQFFGPGTRLTVL.